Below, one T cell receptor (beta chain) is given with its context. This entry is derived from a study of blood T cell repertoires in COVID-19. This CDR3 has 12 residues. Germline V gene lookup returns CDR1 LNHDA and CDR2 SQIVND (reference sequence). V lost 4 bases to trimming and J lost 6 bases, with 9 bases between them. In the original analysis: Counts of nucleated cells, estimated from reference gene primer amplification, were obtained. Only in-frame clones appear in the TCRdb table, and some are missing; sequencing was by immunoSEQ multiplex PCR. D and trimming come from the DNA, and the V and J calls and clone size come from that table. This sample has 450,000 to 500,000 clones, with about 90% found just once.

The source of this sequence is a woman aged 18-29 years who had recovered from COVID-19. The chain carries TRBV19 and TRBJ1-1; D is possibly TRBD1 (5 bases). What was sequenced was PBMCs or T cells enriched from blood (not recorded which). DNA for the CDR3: TGTGCCAGTAGTAGGGGACTAGCTGAAGCTTTCTTT. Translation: CASSRGLAEAFF.